A selection of T cell receptor beta chains follows, all from one sample in a study. TCRdb ran MiXCR on the RT-PCR reads and lists one entry per CDR3 protein. The sample carries about 700,000 distinct CDR3 sequences, 13% to 15% recorded once. Input material: memory CD4+ T cells from blood. The receptors come from a female donor in good health, serving as a healthy control. CDR3s include the opening cysteine and the closing phenylalanine or tryptophan. The D gene is left open where the match is weak. Expanded clones get a size class; other rows say once, few or many, or leave the size out.

size	length	D	V	J	DNA	CDR3
.	12	.	TRBV6-1	TRBJ1-2	TGTGCCAGCAGGGACAGTCAGGGTGGCTACACCTTC	CASRDSQGGYTF
.	15	.	TRBV10-3	TRBJ1-5	TGTGCCATCAGGGAGGGGCAGGGCAGCAATCAGCCCCAGCATTTT	CAIREGQGSNQPQHF
.	16	TRBD1	TRBV7-2	TRBJ2-7	TGTGCCAGCAGTTATAATCCGGGACAGGGGGCGTCCGAGCAGTACTTC	CASSYNPGQGASEQYF
few	14	TRBD2	TRBV5-6	TRBJ2-7	TGTGCCAGCAGCCCTCGGGGGGGCGCTTACGAGCAGTACTTC	CASSPRGGAYEQYF
many	14	.	TRBV10-3	TRBJ2-1	TGTGCCATCAGTCCTCTGGGGAGAAACAATGAGCAGTTCTTC	CAISPLGRNNEQFF
few	17	.	TRBV7-3	TRBJ1-2	TGTGCCAGCAGCCAAGGGGGGGTTCCGTCGGGAAACTATGGCTACACCTTC	CASSQGGVPSGNYGYTF
few	17	TRBD2	TRBV10-3	TRBJ2-4	TGTGCCATCAGTGAGTCTAAAGCGGGGGAAATTAAAAACATTCAGTACTTC	CAISESKAGEIKNIQYF
.	16	.	TRBV20-1	TRBJ1-6	TGCAGTGCTGCCAGTCGGCTAACCCTCTCAAGCCCACCCCTCCACTTT	CSAASRLTLSSPPLHF
.	14	TRBD1	TRBV20-1	TRBJ2-1	TGCAGTGCTCTTACCGGGACAGGGTACAATGAGCAGTTCTTC	CSALTGTGYNEQFF
few	15	TRBD1	TRBV3-1	TRBJ1-5	TGTGCCAGCAGCCAAGGGAACGCGGGACAGCAGCCCCAGCATTTT	CASSQGNAGQQPQHF
many	13	.	TRBV20-1	TRBJ2-4	TGCAGTGCTAGAGGGACCGGACAAAACATTCAGTACTTC	CSARGTGQNIQYF
.	12	.	TRBV28	TRBJ1-2	TGTGCCAGCGCCGACCGCGTTTATGGCTACACCTTC	CASADRVYGYTF
many	14	.	TRBV7-2	TRBJ2-3	TGTGCCAGCAGCTGGGACATGGTAGGAGATACGCAGTATTTT	CASSWDMVGDTQYF
.	16	TRBD2	TRBV24-1	TRBJ2-3	TGTGCCACCAGTGATTCCGGGACTAGGCCCGGAGATACGCAGTATTTT	CATSDSGTRPGDTQYF
many	14	TRBD1	TRBV6-5	TRBJ2-3	TGTGCCAGCAGTTACGGACAGGGTACAGATACGCAGTATTTT	CASSYGQGTDTQYF
many	18	TRBD2	TRBV4-1	TRBJ2-7	TGCGCCAGCAGCCAAGATTGGAGCGGGAGGGCCGTTGCCTACGAGCAGTACTTC	CASSQDWSGRAVAYEQYF
.	16	.	TRBV3-1	TRBJ1-2	TGTGCCAGCAGCCATCTCGCCCCCCCGGGATCGGGAGGCTACACCTTC	CASSHLAPPGSGGYTF
many	12	.	TRBV7-2	TRBJ2-3	TGTGCCAGCAGCTTATATGGGGATACGCAGTATTTT	CASSLYGDTQYF
many	14	.	TRBV12-3/TRBV12-4	TRBJ1-5	TGTGCCAGCAGATCACAGGGTTACGATCAGCCCCAGCATTTT	CASRSQGYDQPQHF
many	15	TRBD1	TRBV6-5	TRBJ2-1	TGTGCCAGCAGCTCCTCTGGGACAGCCCTTAGGGAGCAGTTCTTC	CASSSSGTALREQFF
.	15	TRBD2	TRBV7-2	TRBJ2-7	TGTGCCAGCAGCTTAGCGCTGCTAGCGGGAGGCCTCGCCAACTTC	CASSLALLAGGLANF
few	16	.	TRBV11-2	TRBJ2-5	TGTGCCAGCAGCTTGGTGGCGGATTTGTACCAAGAGACCCAGTACTTC	CASSLVADLYQETQYF
few	14	.	TRBV29-1	TRBJ1-2	TGCAGCGTTGGAGATCTGGGTCTGGACTATGGCTACACCTTC	CSVGDLGLDYGYTF
many	14	.	TRBV5-1	TRBJ2-3	TGCGCCAGCAGCCGTACCCAACGCACAGATACGCAGTATTTT	CASSRTQRTDTQYF
few	13	TRBD2	TRBV28	TRBJ2-7	TGTGCCAGCAGGGCGGGAGTTCGGCGCGAGCAGTACTTC	CASRAGVRREQYF
few	14	TRBD1	TRBV4-3	TRBJ1-2	TGCGCCAGCAGCCAAAGGGGGCTTCACTATGGCTACACCTTC	CASSQRGLHYGYTF
many	12	.	TRBV20-1	TRBJ2-5	TGCAGTGCTGAAGACAACAAAGAGACCCAGTACTTC	CSAEDNKETQYF
.	13	.	TRBV6-5	TRBJ1-5	TGTGCCAGCAGTACCTATAGCAATCAGCCCCAGCATTTT	CASSTYSNQPQHF
.	18	.	TRBV3-1	TRBJ1-3	TGTGCCAGCAGCCAATTGAGCGTAGGAGGGAGCTCTGGAAACACCATATATTTT	CASSQLSVGGSSGNTIYF
many	13	.	TRBV7-3	TRBJ2-5	TGTGCCAGCAGCTTAAGGAGGGCGGAGACCCAGTACTTC	CASSLRRAETQYF
few	14	.	TRBV5-1	TRBJ1-2	TGCGCCAGCAGCTTGCAGTCCCCAGGGTCTGGCTACACCTTC	CASSLQSPGSGYTF
.	14	.	TRBV7-2	TRBJ1-4	TGTGCCAGCAGTTTGGTAGGGGGTGGCGAAAAACTGTTTTTT	CASSLVGGGEKLFF
many	12	.	TRBV5-1	TRBJ2-7	TGCGCCAGCAGCTCTACGCCCTACGAGCAGTACTTC	CASSSTPYEQYF
.	14	TRBD2	TRBV5-1	TRBJ2-3	TGCGCCAGCAACCGGGGGGGCGTTCCAGATACGCAGTATTTT	CASNRGGVPDTQYF
few	14	.	TRBV9	TRBJ1-1	TGTGCCAGCAGCGTGCAGGGAGGGAGCACTGAAGCTTTCTTT	CASSVQGGSTEAFF
few	17	TRBD1	TRBV7-8	TRBJ2-7	TGTGCCAGCAGCCCTACCGATGTGACAGGGGCGACTAGTGAGCAGTACTTC	CASSPTDVTGATSEQYF
few	15	.	TRBV6-5	TRBJ1-1	TGTGCCAGCAGTCGGCATGGGGGTCGGGACACTGAAGCTTTCTTT	CASSRHGGRDTEAFF
many	16	TRBD2	TRBV4-2	TRBJ2-3	TGTGCCAGCAGCCAAGCTGCGGGAGGGGCCACTCGGGAGCAGTATTTT	CASSQAAGGATREQYF
many	16	.	TRBV15	TRBJ2-1	TGTGCCACCAGCAGAGATTGGACGGGAGCATACAATGAGCAGTTCTTC	CATSRDWTGAYNEQFF
.	12	TRBD1	TRBV20-1	TRBJ2-2	TGCAGTGCTCGACAGGGAACCGGGGAGCTGTTTTTT	CSARQGTGELFF
many	16	.	TRBV4-3	TRBJ2-3	TGCGCCAGCAGCCAAGACCCCGCCAGTCGGACAGATACGCAGTATTTT	CASSQDPASRTDTQYF
few	15	.	TRBV3-1	TRBJ2-5	TGTGCCAGCAGCTCGTTGGGGCCCCAAATGAGGACCCAGTACTTC	CASSSLGPQMRTQYF
few	14	.	TRBV12-3/TRBV12-4	TRBJ2-1	TGTGCCAGCAGTTTAGCGGACTCCTACAATGAGCAGTTCTTC	CASSLADSYNEQFF
many	15	.	TRBV12-3/TRBV12-4	TRBJ2-2	TGTGCCAGCAGCCCCCCCGTGGGGAACACCGGGGAGCTGTTTTTT	CASSPPVGNTGELFF
.	16	.	TRBV27	TRBJ1-6	TGTGCCAGCAGTTTATTGCGGGGCCAGGGGCATTCACCCCTCCACTTT	CASSLLRGQGHSPLHF
.	15	.	TRBV5-1	TRBJ1-6	TGCGCCAGCAGCGACCTTTCCGAGGGTAATTCACCCCTCCACTTT	CASSDLSEGNSPLHF
many	11	.	TRBV29-1	TRBJ1-2	TGCAGCGTTGGAGGCGCGGATGGCTACACCTTC	CSVGGADGYTF
many	14	.	TRBV20-1	TRBJ1-1	TGCAGTGCTAGAATGGGGGGCCCGTACACTGAAGCTTTCTTT	CSARMGGPYTEAFF
.	11	.	TRBV20-1	TRBJ1-2	TGCAGTGCCAACCCAACTTATGGCTACACCTTC	CSANPTYGYTF
.	14	.	TRBV9	TRBJ1-1	TGTGCCAGCAGAACGACCACCCAGAACACTGAAGCTTTCTTT	CASRTTTQNTEAFF
.	15	.	TRBV12-3/TRBV12-4	TRBJ1-2	TGTGCCAGCAGTTCTTCCCGGGGTGTCGGCTATGGCTACACCTTC	CASSSSRGVGYGYTF
.	16	TRBD2	TRBV28	TRBJ2-7	TGTGCCAGCAGGAGTCGGCTAGCGGGTTTATCCTACGAGCAGTACTTC	CASRSRLAGLSYEQYF